One sample yielded the 3 T cell receptor beta chains listed below, sequenced in a study of cytomegalovirus exposure and HLA in healthy donors (dated by TCRdb to the late 2010s). Receptors were amplified or captured by the immunoSEQ multiplex PCR assay. The multiplex PCR relied on a mix of 60 forward primers for TCR Vbeta segments and 13 reverse primers for TCR Jbeta segments. The table comes from immuneACCESS by way of TCRdb, which keeps in-frame sequences with V and J called. Part of the clones is missing from these tables; in studies checked, under half for an unresolved V gene and the rest for unknown reasons. This sample comprises 120,000 or so clones, under 85% of them detected only once. The top ten hold more than 7.5% of the sample. Sequenced input: PBMCs. All receptors come from a woman between 50 and 59 years old in good health and CMV-seropositive.

In this sample, this clone turned up a few times. The chain recombines TRBV19 with TRBJ2-7; a possible D gene is TRBD2 (6 bases). Looked up from germline, CDR1 is LNHDA and CDR2 is SQIVND (reference sequence). The CDR3 is 15 residues long. V dropped 3 bases and J dropped 0 bases, with 12 bases sitting between them. The CDR3 DNA is TGTGCCAGTAGTATCGCGGGACGGAACTCCTACGAGCAGTACTTC. Translating gives CASSIAGRNSYEQYF.

CDR3 in DNA: TGTGCCAGCAGAACAGGGTTCGGGGAGCTGTTTTTT. It encodes CASRTGFGELFF. V and J are TRBV28 and TRBJ2-2; TRBD1 is a possible D gene (6 bases). V lost 6 bases and J 7 bases, leaving 9 bases between the germline ends. This CDR3 has 12 residues. Looked up from germline, CDR1 is MDHEN and CDR2 is SYDVKM.

This chain connects TRBV5-1 to TRBJ1-2; D is unclear. Per germline, CDR1 SGHRS and CDR2 YFSETQ. CDR3 size: 14 residues. Trimming left V 0 bases short and J 4 bases short, with 10 bases between. This CDR3 reads CASSLDLGGYGYTF. The CDR3 region has the DNA TGCGCCAGCAGCTTGGATTTGGGAGGCTATGGCTACACCTTC.